Within the sample, the clone carrying this T cell receptor (beta chain) is medium-sized. As yet, its antigen is unknown. This record comes from a study of T cells in localized non-small cell lung cancer. Study-level findings and limits: Patients showing higher blood T cell density tended to see longer overall survival.

CDR1 is MDHEN and CDR2 is SYDVKM in the germline V gene. The CDR3 is made up of 12 amino acids. Between the trimmed V and J ends, which lost 2 bases and 6 bases, there was a span of 6 bases. The method was immunoSEQ multiplex PCR; TCRdb's version includes in-frame clones alone and lacks a portion of them. This sample has 950 to 1,100 clones, with less than 25% found just once. Neighboring lung without atypia was obtained no less than 2 cm from the tumor margin. The genes are TRBV28 and TRBJ2-3; D is uncertain. The sequences come from normal lung tissue next to the tumor, collected before any cancer treatment. The TCR originated in a male donor at least 60 years old with stage I lung adenocarcinoma. In DNA, the CDR3 is TGTGCCAGCAGTTTACTCGGCGATACGCAGTATTTT. Protein sequence: CASSLLGDTQYF.